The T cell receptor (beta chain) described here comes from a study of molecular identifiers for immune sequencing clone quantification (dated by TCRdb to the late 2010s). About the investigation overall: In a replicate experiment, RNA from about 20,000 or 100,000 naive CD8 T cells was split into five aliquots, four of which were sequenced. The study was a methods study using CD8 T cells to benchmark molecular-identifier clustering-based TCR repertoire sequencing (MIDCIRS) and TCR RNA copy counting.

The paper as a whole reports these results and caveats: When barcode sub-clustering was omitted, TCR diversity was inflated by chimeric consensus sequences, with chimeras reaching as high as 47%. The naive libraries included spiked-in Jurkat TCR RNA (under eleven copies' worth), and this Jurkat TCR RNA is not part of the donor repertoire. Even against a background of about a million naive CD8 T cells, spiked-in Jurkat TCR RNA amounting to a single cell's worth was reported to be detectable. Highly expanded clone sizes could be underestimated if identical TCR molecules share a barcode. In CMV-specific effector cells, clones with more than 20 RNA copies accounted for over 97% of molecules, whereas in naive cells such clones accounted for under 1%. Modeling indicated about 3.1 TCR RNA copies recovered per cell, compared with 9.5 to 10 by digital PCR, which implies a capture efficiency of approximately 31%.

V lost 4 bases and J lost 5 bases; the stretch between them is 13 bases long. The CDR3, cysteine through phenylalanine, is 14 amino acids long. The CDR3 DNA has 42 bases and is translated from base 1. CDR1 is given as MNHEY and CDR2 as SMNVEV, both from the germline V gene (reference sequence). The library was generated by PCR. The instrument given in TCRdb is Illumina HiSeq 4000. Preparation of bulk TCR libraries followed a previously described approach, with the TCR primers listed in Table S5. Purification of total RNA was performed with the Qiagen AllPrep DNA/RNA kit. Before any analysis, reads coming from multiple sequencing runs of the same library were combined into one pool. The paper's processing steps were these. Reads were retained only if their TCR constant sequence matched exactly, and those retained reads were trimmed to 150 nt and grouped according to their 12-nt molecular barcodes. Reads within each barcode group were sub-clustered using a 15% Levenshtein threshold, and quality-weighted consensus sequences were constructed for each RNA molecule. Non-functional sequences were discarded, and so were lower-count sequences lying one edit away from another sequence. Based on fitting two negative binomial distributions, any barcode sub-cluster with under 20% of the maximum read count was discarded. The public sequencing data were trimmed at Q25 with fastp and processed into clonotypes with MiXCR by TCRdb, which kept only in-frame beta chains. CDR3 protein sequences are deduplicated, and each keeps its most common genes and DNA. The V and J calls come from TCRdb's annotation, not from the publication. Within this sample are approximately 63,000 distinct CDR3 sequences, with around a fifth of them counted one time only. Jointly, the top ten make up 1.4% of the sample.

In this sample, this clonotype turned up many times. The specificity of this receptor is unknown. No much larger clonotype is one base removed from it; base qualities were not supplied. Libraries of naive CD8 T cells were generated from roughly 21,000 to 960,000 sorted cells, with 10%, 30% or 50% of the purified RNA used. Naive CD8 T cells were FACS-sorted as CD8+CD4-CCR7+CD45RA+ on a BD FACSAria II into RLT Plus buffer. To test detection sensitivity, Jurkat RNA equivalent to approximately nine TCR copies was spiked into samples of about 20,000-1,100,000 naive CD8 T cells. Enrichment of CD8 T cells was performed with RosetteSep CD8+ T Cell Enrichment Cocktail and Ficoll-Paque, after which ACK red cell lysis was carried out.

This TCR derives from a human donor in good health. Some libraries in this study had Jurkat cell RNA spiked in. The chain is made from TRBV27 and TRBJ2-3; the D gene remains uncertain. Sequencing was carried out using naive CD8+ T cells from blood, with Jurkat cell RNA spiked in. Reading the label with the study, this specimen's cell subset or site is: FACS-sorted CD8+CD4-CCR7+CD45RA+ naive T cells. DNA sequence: TGTGCCAGCAGTTCGGGCCTTACCGGAGATACGCAGTATTTT. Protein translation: CASSSGLTGDTQYF.